These T cell receptor beta chains were read from a single sample in a study of blood T cell repertoires in COVID-19. The table came from immunoSEQ multiplex PCR; TCRdb's copy has only in-frame clones and leaves some out. The sample has 160,000 or so clones, approximately 80% seen once. The sample comprised PBMCs or T cells enriched from blood (not recorded which). Every receptor here comes from an older woman who had recovered from COVID-19. The CDR3 runs from the conserved cysteine through the conserved F or W. Each record gives: CDR3 DNA, CDR3 protein, J gene, clone size, D gene, V gene. The D gene is left open where the match is weak. The size entry is marked missing in some rows and otherwise reads once, few, many or a size class.

TGTGCCATCAGTTCATACCGGGACTCGCTCCTATTAGTTTTT	CAISSYRDSLLLVF	TRBJ2-3	NA	NA	TRBV10-3
TGTGCCAGCAGCTTTTCAGATAACAGGGGGGGAGCCTATGGCTACACCTTC	CASSFSDNRGGAYGYTF	TRBJ1-2	once	TRBD1	TRBV5-4
TGTGCCAGTAGTATGGGGCCGGATACAGATACGCAGTATTTT	CASSMGPDTDTQYF	TRBJ2-3	NA	NA	TRBV19
TGTGCCAGCAGCGACGGGAAACAGGGGCGCAATCAGCCCCAGCATTTT	CASSDGKQGRNQPQHF	TRBJ1-5	NA	TRBD1	TRBV6-6
TGTGCCAGCAGCCAGCTTGTATCAGGGTCTAATTCACCCCTCCACTTT	CASSQLVSGSNSPLHF	TRBJ1-6	NA	NA	TRBV3-1/TRBV3-2
TGTGCCACCAGTGAACAGGGTTACTATGGCTACACCTTC	CATSEQGYYGYTF	TRBJ1-2	NA	NA	TRBV24-1
TGTGCCAGCAGTTTATCCTCCACAGGGCGGGAGGCTTTCTTT	CASSLSSTGREAFF	TRBJ1-1	NA	NA	TRBV27
TGTGCCAGCAGCTTCAGGGGGCGGGAGGAGACCCAGTACTTC	CASSFRGREETQYF	TRBJ2-5	NA	NA	TRBV7-2
TGTGCCAGCAGCTTAGGCGGCCCCGAAAAACTGTTTTTT	CASSLGGPEKLFF	TRBJ1-4	NA	NA	TRBV7-9
TGTGCCAGCACCGTTGGGGGGGAGAGCCAACCCCAGCATTTT	CASTVGGESQPQHF	TRBJ1-5	NA	NA	TRBV6-6
TGTGCCAGCAGCTATACAGGATCGTATAACATTCAGTACTTC	CASSYTGSYNIQYF	TRBJ2-4	NA	NA	TRBV14
TGTGCCAGCAGTTACTCGGGGAGGGCCCACGAGCAGTACTTC	CASSYSGRAHEQYF	TRBJ2-7	once	TRBD2	TRBV6-5
TGTGCCAGCAGTTCACAGGGGAACTATGGCTACACCTTC	CASSSQGNYGYTF	TRBJ1-2	NA	TRBD1	TRBV6-1
TGTGCCAGCAGCTTGGCGAGGCGGAGCAATCAGCCCCAGCATTTT	CASSLARRSNQPQHF	TRBJ1-5	NA	NA	TRBV5-6
TGTGCCAGCAGTTTATTGGGACTAGCGGGGTACGGTGAGCAGTTCTTC	CASSLLGLAGYGEQFF	TRBJ2-1	NA	TRBD2	TRBV27
TGTGCCAGCACTCAGTACAGCGAGCAGTTCTTC	CASTQYSEQFF	TRBJ2-1	once	NA	TRBV2
TGTGCCTGGACGGGCGGGGGGTCTTCACCCCTCCACTTT	CAWTGGGSSPLHF	TRBJ1-6	NA	NA	TRBV30
TGCGCCAGCAGACCAAGGACAGGGTTAGAGACCCAGTACTTC	CASRPRTGLETQYF	TRBJ2-5	once	TRBD1	TRBV5-1
TGTGCCAGTAGCCACGGACAGGGGGCTGAGGAGCAGTTCTTC	CASSHGQGAEEQFF	TRBJ2-1	NA	TRBD1	TRBV19
TGTGCCAGCAGCTTAGGGCTAGCGGGGAAAGAGACCCAGTACTTC	CASSLGLAGKETQYF	TRBJ2-5	NA	TRBD2	TRBV11-3